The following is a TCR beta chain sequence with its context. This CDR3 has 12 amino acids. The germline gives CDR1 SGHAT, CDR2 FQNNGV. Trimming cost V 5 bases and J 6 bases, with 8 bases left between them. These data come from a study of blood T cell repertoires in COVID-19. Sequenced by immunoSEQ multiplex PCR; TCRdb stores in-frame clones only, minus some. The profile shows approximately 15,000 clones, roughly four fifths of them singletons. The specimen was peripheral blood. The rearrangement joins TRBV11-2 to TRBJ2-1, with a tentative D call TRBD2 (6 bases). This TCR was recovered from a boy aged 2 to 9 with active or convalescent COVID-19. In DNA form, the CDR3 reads TGTGCCAGCAGCCTTAGCGGCAATGAGCAGTTCTTC. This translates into CASSLSGNEQFF.